This T cell receptor (beta chain) derives from a study of T cells in tuberculosis (dated by TCRdb to about 2018). About the full investigation: The study combined CD1B tetramers and high-throughput TCR immunosequencing to characterize T cells specific for the mycobacterial lipid antigen glucose monomycolate (GMM). In a South African clinical cohort, IGRA-negative adolescents, IGRA-positive adolescents with latent tuberculosis and adults with active tuberculosis were compared, with about eleven people in each group. Overall results and qualifications from the work: Shorter CDR3-alpha lengths in active tuberculosis patients partly drove the smaller NN-distances, and the TCR-beta difference was not statistically significant. Clinical samples were selected based on which cryopreserved specimens were available, and the active tuberculosis cases were adults whereas the controls were adolescents. Active tuberculosis TCR-alpha repertoires showed smaller mean NN-distances to GMM-specific TCRs than IGRA-negative controls, suggesting clonal expansion of these TCRs. A classifier using the diverse GMM-specific repertoire reached roughly 90% accuracy (AUROC approximately 0.91), compared with 70% accuracy using GEM motif frequencies.

The CDR3 runs 15 amino acids, cysteine and phenylalanine included. Only CDR3 DNA is held: 45 bases, read in frame from base 1. The V and J ends are trimmed by 7 bases and 0 bases, leaving 13 bases between them. As encoded in the germline V gene, CDR1 is MNHEY while CDR2 is SVGAGI. For this clone: Its antigen is still unknown. No much larger clonotype is one base removed from it; base qualities were not supplied.

The immunoSEQ multiplex PCR assay was used to generate TCR libraries, with TCR-beta and/or TCR-alpha/delta assays applied to each sample. The amplified TCR libraries were sequenced on the Illumina high-throughput platform. The paper's data handling went like this. Clustering and dimensionality reduction relied on pairwise TCRdist distances among GMM-specific receptors from T cells that were either sorted ex vivo or expanded in vitro. The score assigned to each clinical repertoire was mean NN-distance, meaning the average TCRdist to the nearest 10% of tetramer-positive reference sequences. GEM TCR motif frequency was computed as the fraction of unique TCRs matching known GEM sequences by V/J usage and CDR3 length. Linear discriminant analysis with leave-one-out cross-validation, implemented in scikit-learn, was used to classify active tuberculosis. The table was pulled from immuneACCESS by TCRdb, which kept in-frame rearrangements only. Such tables lose some clones; where checked, under half of the loss comes from unresolved V genes, and the rest has no known cause. The D gene and trimming were derived from the DNA, and the V and J assignments and clone size from that table. In all, the sample holds tens of thousands of clones, and roughly 92% of those were seen once. The leading ten clones occupy 6.5% to 8.5% of the sample.

At study entry, a tuberculin skin test and the QuantiFERON-TB GOLD In-Tube IGRA were used to screen adolescents for latent tuberculosis infection. Immunosequencing was performed on unsorted cryopreserved PBMC, with 75,000 to 100,000 T cells per clinical donor covered on average. Eleven high schools in the Worcester region of the Western Cape, South Africa, served as enrollment sites for adolescents aged 12 to 18 years. About 10 M. tuberculosis-infected adolescents and some 10 uninfected adolescents were selected, with the two groups matched for age and sex. Adolescent PBMC were isolated from freshly drawn heparinized blood by density centrifugation and cryopreserved.

Material: PBMCs. The sequence was collected from a donor between 10 and 35 years old with latent tuberculosis or without tuberculosis infection. The sequence links TRBV6-5 to TRBJ1-3, with TRBD1 as a weak D call on 6 bases. CDR3 region: CASTPDRSSGNTIYF. The DNA sequence is TGTGCCAGCACCCCGGACAGATCCTCTGGAAACACCATATATTTT.